This T cell receptor beta chain was sequenced in a study of T cells after somatic rescue of genetic block. TCRdb's copy holds only in-frame clones and misses some; the assay was immunoSEQ multiplex PCR. This sample has some 90,000 clones, with about 90% found just once. V lost 2 bases and J 6 bases, leaving 8 bases between the germline ends. Germline CDR1 SGHRS, CDR2 YFSETQ. This CDR3 contains 13 residues. Sequenced: peripheral blood mononuclear cells (PBMCs). The chain recombines TRBV5-1 with TRBJ2-2; tentative D call: TRBD1 (6 bases). This TCR was sampled from a woman under 30. The CDR3 spells CASSLQGAGELFF. The CDR3 nucleotides are TGCGCCAGCAGCTTACAGGGCGCCGGGGAGCTGTTTTTT.